These T cell receptor beta chains were read from a single sample in a study of blood T cell repertoires in COVID-19. The assay was immunoSEQ multiplex PCR, and TCRdb's table has in-frame clones only and misses some. The sample carries 250,000 to 350,000 clones, about four fifths recorded once. Sequencing was performed on peripheral blood. The receptors were sampled from a woman in her 50s with acute or convalescent COVID-19. The CDR3 runs from the conserved cysteine through the conserved F or W. D genes are given only for firm matches. Only some rows state a clone size, as once, few, many or a class for expanded clones.

v_gene: TRBV19; j_gene: TRBJ1-6; abundance: once; d_gene: TRBD1; CDR3nt: TGTGCCAGTAGCCGAGACAGGGTCGGTTCACCCCTCCACTTT; CDR3aa: CASSRDRVGSPLHF
v_gene: TRBV27; j_gene: TRBJ2-7; abundance: many; d_gene: TRBD1; CDR3nt: TGTGCCAGCAGCACTCGCATAAGGGGGCGGCCGTACGAGCAGTACTTC; CDR3aa: CASSTRIRGRPYEQYF
v_gene: TRBV3-1/TRBV3-2; j_gene: TRBJ2-7; abundance: -; d_gene: -; CDR3nt: TGTGCCAGCAGCCAGGCTCGCGAGCAGTACTTC; CDR3aa: CASSQAREQYF
v_gene: TRBV4-1; j_gene: TRBJ1-3; abundance: -; d_gene: -; CDR3nt: TGCGCCAGCAGCCAAGATGGGGCAGGGACTGGAAACACCATATATTTT; CDR3aa: CASSQDGAGTGNTIYF
v_gene: TRBV7-3; j_gene: TRBJ1-5; abundance: -; d_gene: -; CDR3nt: TGTGCCAGCAGCTTAGAGGAGAATCAGCCCCAGCATTTT; CDR3aa: CASSLEENQPQHF
v_gene: TRBV14; j_gene: TRBJ1-2; abundance: -; d_gene: TRBD1; CDR3nt: TGTGCCAGCAGCCAATCGACAGGGGACTATGGCTACACCTTC; CDR3aa: CASSQSTGDYGYTF
v_gene: TRBV10-3; j_gene: TRBJ1-1; abundance: -; d_gene: -; CDR3nt: TGTGCCATCAGTGTCTATCGGGAGGGCACTGAAGCTTTCTTT; CDR3aa: CAISVYREGTEAFF
v_gene: TRBV5-5; j_gene: TRBJ1-4; abundance: -; d_gene: -; CDR3nt: TGTGCCAGCAGCCCCGACGTGGGAGGAACTAATGAAAAACTGTTTTTT; CDR3aa: CASSPDVGGTNEKLFF
v_gene: TRBV10-1; j_gene: TRBJ2-7; abundance: -; d_gene: TRBD1; CDR3nt: TGCGCCAGCATTGGACAGGGGGAGGAGTGCGAGCAGTACTTC; CDR3aa: CASIGQGEECEQYF
v_gene: TRBV29-1; j_gene: TRBJ1-1; abundance: few; d_gene: -; CDR3nt: TGCAGCGTTGCGTTGGCAGGCGGGAGCACTGAAGCTTTCTTT; CDR3aa: CSVALAGGSTEAFF
v_gene: TRBV19; j_gene: TRBJ1-2; abundance: -; d_gene: -; CDR3nt: TGTGCCAGTAGTATACACAGGGACTATGGCTACACCTTC; CDR3aa: CASSIHRDYGYTF
v_gene: TRBV10-1; j_gene: TRBJ1-1; abundance: once; d_gene: -; CDR3nt: TGCGCCAGCAGTGAGTCCGGCAGGGGGAACACTGAAGCTTTCTTT; CDR3aa: CASSESGRGNTEAFF
v_gene: TRBV21-1; j_gene: TRBJ2-1; abundance: -; d_gene: -; CDR3nt: TGTGCCAGCAGACGAGACAGGGGGAAGACATATGAGCAGTTCTTC; CDR3aa: CASRRDRGKTYEQFF
v_gene: TRBV7-9; j_gene: TRBJ2-4; abundance: -; d_gene: -; CDR3nt: TGTGCCAGCAGCCCGTCAGCAAGGGGGACCAAAAACATTCAGTACTTC; CDR3aa: CASSPSARGTKNIQYF
v_gene: TRBV19; j_gene: TRBJ2-2; abundance: -; d_gene: TRBD1; CDR3nt: TGTGCCAGTAGTGCTGACAGGGGTGAGAACACCGGGGAGCTGTTTTTT; CDR3aa: CASSADRGENTGELFF
v_gene: TRBV2; j_gene: TRBJ1-3; abundance: once; d_gene: -; CDR3nt: TGTGCCAGCAGTGCCCAACAGGCCTTGCATTTT; CDR3aa: CASSAQQALHF
v_gene: TRBV19; j_gene: TRBJ1-4; abundance: -; d_gene: TRBD1; CDR3nt: TGTGCCAGTAGTAGGGACAGGGGTGGTGAAAAACTGTTTTTT; CDR3aa: CASSRDRGGEKLFF
v_gene: TRBV5-1; j_gene: TRBJ1-5; abundance: -; d_gene: -; CDR3nt: TGCGCCAGCAGCTTAGATACACAGGGTGGTCAGCCCCAGCATTTT; CDR3aa: CASSLDTQGGQPQHF
v_gene: TRBV5-1; j_gene: TRBJ2-7; abundance: -; d_gene: TRBD1; CDR3nt: TGCGCCAGCAGCATCAGGGGGACAGGGTACCACGAGCAGTACTTC; CDR3aa: CASSIRGTGYHEQYF
v_gene: TRBV9; j_gene: TRBJ1-6; abundance: -; d_gene: -; CDR3nt: TGTGCCAGCAGCGTAGCACCGGGGAATTCACCCCTCCACTTT; CDR3aa: CASSVAPGNSPLHF
v_gene: TRBV5-5; j_gene: TRBJ1-3; abundance: -; d_gene: -; CDR3nt: TGTGCCAGCAGCTTGGACGGAGGGACCATATATTTT; CDR3aa: CASSLDGGTIYF
v_gene: TRBV5-8; j_gene: TRBJ1-3; abundance: -; d_gene: TRBD1; CDR3nt: TGTGCCAGCAGCTCCGACAGGGTCCCAGGAAACACCATATATTTT; CDR3aa: CASSSDRVPGNTIYF
v_gene: TRBV28; j_gene: TRBJ1-2; abundance: -; d_gene: TRBD1; CDR3nt: TGTGCCAGTATGGGGACAGGGAAGTATGGCTACACCTTC; CDR3aa: CASMGTGKYGYTF
v_gene: TRBV11-2; j_gene: TRBJ1-2; abundance: -; d_gene: -; CDR3nt: TGTGCCAGCAGCTTAGACCGGCTGGACAGCCACTATGGCTACACCTTC; CDR3aa: CASSLDRLDSHYGYTF
v_gene: TRBV9; j_gene: TRBJ2-3; abundance: -; d_gene: -; CDR3nt: TGTGCCAGCAGCGATCGTCCAGATACGCAGTATTTT; CDR3aa: CASSDRPDTQYF
v_gene: TRBV7-9; j_gene: TRBJ1-4; abundance: -; d_gene: TRBD1; CDR3nt: TGTGCCAGCAGCCCTGGACAGGGGGATGAAAAACTGTTTTTT; CDR3aa: CASSPGQGDEKLFF
v_gene: TRBV5-1; j_gene: TRBJ2-7; abundance: -; d_gene: -; CDR3nt: TGCGCCAGCAGAGACCGGGGTACCTACGAGCAGTACTTC; CDR3aa: CASRDRGTYEQYF
v_gene: TRBV5-1; j_gene: TRBJ2-3; abundance: -; d_gene: TRBD1; CDR3nt: TGCGCCAGCAGCATGGGACAGGGTGGAGATACGCAGTATTTT; CDR3aa: CASSMGQGGDTQYF
v_gene: TRBV9; j_gene: TRBJ2-7; abundance: -; d_gene: -; CDR3nt: TGTGCCAGCAGCGTAAGGGTGGACTCTCTCGAGCAGTACTTC; CDR3aa: CASSVRVDSLEQYF
v_gene: TRBV3-1/TRBV3-2; j_gene: TRBJ1-5; abundance: -; d_gene: -; CDR3nt: TGTGCCAGCAGCCAGATGACAGGCGGTCAGCCCCAGCATTTT; CDR3aa: CASSQMTGGQPQHF
v_gene: TRBV6-6; j_gene: TRBJ2-7; abundance: -; d_gene: -; CDR3nt: TGTGCCAGCAGAACCCCGGAGGGCGAGCAGTACTTC; CDR3aa: CASRTPEGEQYF
v_gene: TRBV7-9; j_gene: TRBJ2-1; abundance: many; d_gene: TRBD2; CDR3nt: TGTGCCAGCAGCTTTGGGGCTAGCGGAGACAATGAGCAGTTCTTC; CDR3aa: CASSFGASGDNEQFF
v_gene: TRBV20-1; j_gene: TRBJ1-2; abundance: -; d_gene: TRBD1; CDR3nt: TGCAGTTCCGGGACAGGGGATGGCTACACCTTC; CDR3aa: CSSGTGDGYTF
v_gene: TRBV29-1; j_gene: TRBJ1-2; abundance: -; d_gene: -; CDR3nt: TGCAGCGCCGGGACACCTTCTAACTATGGCTACACCTTC; CDR3aa: CSAGTPSNYGYTF
v_gene: TRBV30; j_gene: TRBJ1-2; abundance: -; d_gene: TRBD1; CDR3nt: TGTGCCTGGAGTTTGACAGGGGTACATGGCTACACCTTC; CDR3aa: CAWSLTGVHGYTF
v_gene: TRBV5-1; j_gene: TRBJ2-5; abundance: few; d_gene: -; CDR3nt: TGCGCCAGCAGCCTCGACCAAGAGACCCAGTACTTC; CDR3aa: CASSLDQETQYF
v_gene: TRBV9; j_gene: TRBJ1-1; abundance: -; d_gene: TRBD1; CDR3nt: TGTGCCAGCAGCGGACAGGGCGGAGGGTTTACTGAAGCTTTCTTT; CDR3aa: CASSGQGGGFTEAFF
v_gene: TRBV3-1/TRBV3-2; j_gene: TRBJ2-2; abundance: once; d_gene: TRBD1; CDR3nt: TGTGCCAGCAGCCGACCCGGACAGGGCGACACCGGGGAGCTGTTTTTT; CDR3aa: CASSRPGQGDTGELFF
v_gene: TRBV18; j_gene: TRBJ1-2; abundance: -; d_gene: -; CDR3nt: TGTGCCAGCTCAGGTCAGGGGAGCTATGGCTACACCTTC; CDR3aa: CASSGQGSYGYTF
v_gene: TRBV12-3/TRBV12-4; j_gene: TRBJ1-5; abundance: -; d_gene: TRBD1; CDR3nt: TGTGCCAGCAGTGGACAGGTCAATCAGCCCCAGCATTTT; CDR3aa: CASSGQVNQPQHF
v_gene: TRBV9; j_gene: TRBJ1-4; abundance: -; d_gene: -; CDR3nt: TGTGCCAGCAGCACAAGACGCGGGTCGGTAGAAAAACTGTTTTTT; CDR3aa: CASSTRRGSVEKLFF
v_gene: TRBV7-8; j_gene: TRBJ2-6; abundance: -; d_gene: -; CDR3nt: TGTGCCAGCAGCTTAAAGGAGGGGAGCGGGGCCAACGTCCTGACTTTC; CDR3aa: CASSLKEGSGANVLTF